The 17 T cell receptor beta chains reported below all come from one sample, sequenced in a study of read filtering for tumor transcriptome and immune sequencing. The library was built from about 0.4 ug RNA with molecular barcoded adaptors for alpha/delta and beta/gamma chains. From the reads, TCRdb called clonotypes with MiXCR, one entry per CDR3 protein. The data contain 39,000 or so distinct CDR3 sequences, 13% of them singletons. Material for sequencing was a population of CD138-negative cells sorted from bone marrow. Receptors were obtained from a donor at least 40 years old with multiple myeloma.

The table lists this clonotype with many counts. CDR3 amino acids: CASSWDRTLRSAEAFF. CDR3 nucleotides: TGTGCCAGCAGCTGGGACAGAACCCTGAGGAGTGCTGAAGCTTTCTTT. The chain has TRBV5-6 and TRBJ1-1, with 7 bases that match TRBD1. The CDR3 spans 16 residues. The trim removed 3 bases at V and 6 bases at J, leaving 14 bases unmatched. The germline gives CDR1 SGHDT, CDR2 YYEEEE.

This clonotype was seen at least ten times. J is TRBJ2-5 and V is TRBV20-1, with 7 bases fitting TRBD1. The CDR3 consists of 15 residues. V dropped 5 bases and J dropped 3; count of bases not matched to a gene: 12. Germline CDR1 and CDR2: DFQATT and SNEGSKA (reference sequence). CDR3 residues: CSAQGVWEAKETQYF. The CDR3 DNA is TGCAGTGCTCAGGGGGTATGGGAAGCTAAAGAGACCCAGTACTTC.

This clonotype has a count of ten or more. The V call is TRBV7-2, the J call TRBJ2-7, with 9 bases identical to TRBD2. The V segment lost 2 bases and the J segment 7 bases; nucleotides outside the gene matches: 6. Germline CDR1 SGHTA, CDR2 FQGNSA. This CDR3 has 14 amino acids. The CDR3 is CASSLFGSGSEQYF. The DNA for the CDR3 is TGTGCCAGCAGCTTATTCGGTAGCGGGAGTGAGCAGTACTTC.

Ten or more counts support this clonotype. This could be a read error, since a much larger clone is one nucleotide away. The CDR3 DNA follows: TGTGCCAGCAGCTTAGATGTAGCGGGGCCCAACGAGCAGTACTTC. This encodes CASSLDVAGPNEQYF. V is TRBV7-2 and J is TRBJ2-7, with 8 bases lining up with TRBD2. Germline loops: CDR1 SGHTA, CDR2 FQGNSA. CDR3 length: 15 amino acids. Trimming at V came to 1 base and at J to 5 bases, leaving 7 bases not matched to a gene.

This clonotype was counted ten times or more. CDR3: CASSYPGVAGPYEQYF. CDR3 in DNA: TGTGCCAGCAGCTACCCGGGAGTAGCGGGACCCTACGAGCAGTACTTC. The V call is TRBV7-2, the J call TRBJ2-7, with 8 bases identical to TRBD2. Trimming at V came to 4 bases and at J to 2 bases, leaving 10 bases not matched to a gene. This CDR3 contains 16 residues. Looked up from germline, CDR1 is SGHTA and CDR2 is FQGNSA.

As concerns this clonotype: A read error may be the cause here, since a much bigger clone is one base away. The rearrangement joins TRBV20-1 to TRBJ1-2; weak D call: TRBD1 (5 bases). The CDR3 is 15 amino acids. V lost 6 bases to trimming and J lost 3 bases, with 20 bases between them. Germline V gene lookup returns CDR1 DFQATT and CDR2 SNEGSKA (reference sequence). This CDR3 is CSASAEPRDHYGYTF. The CDR3 DNA reads as TGCAGTGCCAGTGCCGAGCCCAGGGACCACTATGGCTACACCTTC.

This clonotype has a count of ten or more. This rearrangement joins TRBV5-6 to TRBJ2-3, with 11 nucleotides matching TRBD2. V dropped 4 bases and J dropped 1; count of bases not matched to a gene: 2. This CDR3 has 15 amino acids. Per the germline V gene, CDR1 is SGHDT and CDR2 is YYEEEE. CDR3 DNA: TGTGCCAGCAGCCGACTAGCGGGACGCACAGATACGCAGTATTTT. Its protein product is CASSRLAGRTDTQYF. The variable domain in full, with the rest retrieved from reference TRBV5-6 and TRBJ2-3, is DAGVTQSPTHLIKTRGQQVTLRCSPKSGHDTVSWYQQALGQGPQFIFQYYEEEERQRGNFPDRFSGHQFPNYSSELNVNALLLGDSALYLCASSRLAGRTDTQYFGPGTRLTVL.

V usage is TRBV20-1 and J usage is TRBJ2-1; 8 bases map to TRBD2. V was pared by 3 bases and J by 0 bases, with 1 base of the junction left unmatched. The CDR3 spans 14 residues. CDR1 is DFQATT, CDR2 SNEGSKA, per germline (reference sequence). CDR3 loop: CSASGRGSYNEQFF. CDR3 DNA: TGCAGTGCTAGCGGGAGGGGCTCCTACAATGAGCAGTTCTTC.

By frequency in the sample, this clonotype is medium-sized. J is TRBJ2-1 and V is TRBV5-5; D perhaps matches TRBD1 (6 bases). The germline V and J ends were trimmed by 4 bases and 7 bases, with 9 bases remaining between them. This CDR3 spans 12 amino acids. CDR1 is SGHKS, CDR2 YYEKEE, per germline (reference sequence). The CDR3 region has the DNA TGTGCCAGCAGCACGACAGGTAATGAGCAGTTCTTC. It translates to CASSTTGNEQFF. Drawing the rest from reference TRBV5-5 and TRBJ2-1, the complete variable domain is DAGVTQSPTHLIKTRGQQVTLRCSPISGHKSVSWYQQVLGQGPQFIFQYYEKEERGRGNFPDRFSARQFPNYSSELNVNALLLGDSALYLCASSTTGNEQFFGPGTRLTVL.

This clonotype has a count of ten or more. V gene TRBV11-2 combines with J gene TRBJ1-4; D may be TRBD1 (5 bases). This CDR3 contains 13 residues. The germline V gene encodes CDR1 SGHAT and CDR2 FQNNGV. The germline V and J ends were trimmed by 1 base and 13 bases, with 13 bases remaining between them. The CDR3 DNA is TGTGCCAGCAGCTTAGGGGGGGTCCATGGACTGTTTTTT. Amino acids: CASSLGGVHGLFF. Full variable domain (remainder filled in from reference TRBV11-2 and TRBJ1-4): EAGVAQSPRYKIIEKRQSVAFWCNPISGHATLYWYQQILGQGPKLLIQFQNNGVVDDSQLPKDRFSAERLKGVDSTLKIQPAKLEDSAVYLCASSLGGVHGLFFGSGTQLSVL.

This clonotype was seen once. The rearrangement uses TRBV7-9 and TRBJ2-1; 14 bases agree with TRBD2. V shed 5 bases, J shed 1 base, and the junction held 7 bases outside the gene matches. Germline assignment: CDR1 SEHNR and CDR2 FQNEAQ (reference sequence). The CDR3 is 18 residues long. As DNA, the CDR3 is TGTGCCAGCAGCGCCACCGGGACTAGCGGGAGTTCCTACAATGAGCAGTTCTTC. Its translation is CASSATGTSGSSYNEQFF.

A word on this clonotype: A far larger clone is a single base away, which makes a read error likely. V gene TRBV6-1 combines with J gene TRBJ2-1; 10 bases map to TRBD2. Per germline, CDR1 MNHNS and CDR2 SASEGT. The J segment lost 13 bases and the V segment lost 5 bases, leaving 8 bases of the junction unmatched. The CDR3 is 13 residues long. The CDR3 sequence: CASSYLASGSQFF. The CDR3 DNA reads TGTGCCAGCAGTTATTTGGCTAGCGGGAGTCAGTTCTTC.

Of note for this clonotype: The junction does not match germline at one end; this may be a read error. J is TRBJ2-7 and V is TRBV3-1, with a possible D match to TRBD2 (6 bases). The CDR3 consists of 15 residues. Germline CDR1 and CDR2: LGHDT and YNNKEL (reference sequence). CDR3: CASNPSGEESCEQYF. In nucleotides, the CDR3 is TGTGCCAGCAACCCCTCGGGGGAGGAGTCCTGCGAGCAGTACTTC.

This clonotype was detected ten times or more. CDR3 loop: CSALREGEGNNQPQHF. CDR3 sequence (DNA): TGCAGTGCGCTCAGGGAAGGGGAAGGGAACAATCAGCCCCAGCATTTT. This chain connects TRBV20-1 to TRBJ1-5; D is perhaps TRBD1 (5 bases). Germline V CDR1 and CDR2: DFQATT, SNEGSKA (reference sequence). CDR3 length: 16 residues. V lost 6 bases and J 3 bases, leaving 21 bases between the germline ends.

This clonotype was detected ten times or more. The chain joins TRBV29-1 to TRBJ2-1; 9 positions match TRBD2. V was pared by 3 bases and J by 7 bases, with 13 bases of the junction left unmatched. The CDR3 sequence is 16 residues long. Germline values: CDR1 SQVTM, CDR2 ANQGSEA. CDR3 amino acids: CSVDQMRAGGGNEQFF. Here the CDR3 DNA reads TGCAGCGTTGATCAAATGCGAGCGGGAGGAGGTAATGAGCAGTTCTTC.

This clonotype showed up many times. The chain carries TRBV5-4 and TRBJ2-5; TRBD2 agrees at 9 bases. The CDR3 is made up of 15 amino acids. From germline, CDR1 is SGHNT and CDR2 YYREEE (reference sequence). V lost 0 bases to trimming and J lost 1 base; unmatched junction nucleotides: 1. For the CDR3, the DNA is TGTGCCAGCAGCTTGGGGCGGGAGGGCCAAGAGACCCAGTACTTC. Protein sequence: CASSLGREGQETQYF.

This clonotype was observed at least ten times. The chain is built from TRBV7-9 and TRBJ2-7; 14 bases match TRBD2. V lost 4 bases, J lost 4 bases, and 3 bases stayed unmatched. Germline-derived CDR1 and CDR2 are SEHNR and FQNEAQ (reference sequence). The CDR3 covers 15 residues. For the CDR3, the DNA is TGTGCCAGCAGCTCGGGACTAGCGGGAGATTACGAGCAGTACTTC. Protein sequence: CASSSGLAGDYEQYF.